Listed here are 9 T cell receptor beta chains from one sample, sequenced in a study of blood T cells in healthy people across ages. Together with a sample-barcoded 5' primer, a J-beta primer mix was included in a second PCR lasting about 6 to 11 cycles. One entry per CDR3 protein results from TCRdb running MiXCR on the 5' RACE reads. The sample carries approximately 1,700,000 distinct CDR3 sequences, 39% recorded once. Sequencing used blood. All receptors come from a human donor in good health.

J is TRBJ2-2 and V is TRBV7-3, with 8 bases identical to TRBD1. Germline V gene sequence: CDR1 SGHTA, CDR2 FQGTGA. V was pared by 5 bases and J by 6 bases, with 5 bases of the junction left unmatched. This CDR3 comprises 14 residues. The CDR3: CASSKQGASGELFF. The CDR3 coding sequence is TGTGCCAGCAGCAAGCAGGGGGCGTCCGGGGAGCTGTTTTTT.

This clonotype was detected a few times. This rearrangement joins TRBV25-1 to TRBJ2-4; D gene uncertain. The DNA end lines up better with TRBJ2-5; the J call may be wrong. The CDR3 spans 14 residues. Germline V lookup: CDR1 MGHDK, CDR2 SYGVNS. The CDR3 bases are TGTGCCAGCAGTACCGCTCAAGGCCAAGAGACCCAGTACTTC. As protein: CASSTAQGQETQYF.

The chain links TRBV6-2 or TRBV6-3 to TRBJ2-5, with TRBD1 as a possible D gene (6 bases). V shed 5 bases and J shed 5 bases, with 12 bases lying between them. CDR1 is MNHEY and CDR2 is SVGEGT in the germline V gene. The CDR3 extends over 13 amino acids. As DNA, the CDR3 is TGTGCCAGCAGTACCGACAGGTTGGAGACCCAGTACTTC. As protein: CASSTDRLETQYF.

This clonotype was detected only a few times. The chain carries TRBV20-1 and TRBJ2-1, with D possibly matching TRBD2 (5 bases). V was shortened by 1 base and J by 3 bases, with 16 bases between the two germline ends. CDR1 is DFQATT and CDR2 is SNEGSKA in the germline V gene (reference sequence). The CDR3 contains 16 residues. CDR3 sequence (DNA): TGCAGTGCTAGAGCGGTAGAGTCTAGCCACTACAATGAGCAGTTCTTC. Its translation: CSARAVESSHYNEQFF.

The V gene is TRBV4-2, the J gene TRBJ2-7; weak D call: TRBD1 (6 bases). Germline V gene lookup returns CDR1 LGHNA and CDR2 YNFKEQ. V was pared by 0 bases and J by 2 bases, with 17 bases between. The CDR3 sequence is 17 residues long. This CDR3 is CASSQEKSGVGAYEQYF. The CDR3 bases are TGTGCCAGCAGCCAAGAGAAATCAGGGGTAGGGGCCTACGAGCAGTACTTC.

This clonotype showed up just once. The DNA of the CDR3 is TGTGCCTGGAGTACAACAGGGTTCTATGGCTACACCTTC. Residues: CAWSTTGFYGYTF. This chain links TRBV30 with TRBJ1-2; maybe TRBD1 (6 bases). V was clipped by 2 bases and J by 4 bases, with 11 bases between them. The CDR3 contains 13 residues. The germline gives CDR1 GTSNPN, CDR2 SVGIG (reference sequence).

V is TRBV12-3 or TRBV12-4 and J is TRBJ1-5; no clear D. CDR3 length: 12 residues. V lost 6 bases, J lost 4 bases, and 7 bases lay in between. DNA of the CDR3: TGTGCCAGCAGCTCACAGAATCAGCCCCAGCATTTT. It is translated as CASSSQNQPQHF.

This chain's CDR3 is CSARTNAGGADNEQFF. DNA of the CDR3: TGCAGTGCTAGAACAAATGCGGGGGGCGCTGACAATGAGCAGTTCTTC. The chain is built from TRBV20-1 and TRBJ2-1; TRBD2 matches 8 bases. The CDR3 is made up of 16 amino acids. Germline CDR1 is DFQATT and CDR2 is SNEGSKA (reference sequence). V was clipped by 2 bases and J by 5 bases; unmatched bases: 11.

The chain recombines TRBV20-1 with TRBJ1-1; D gene ambiguous. V lost 2 bases and J lost 7, with 14 bases in between. The CDR3 has 13 amino acids. CDR1 and CDR2 (germline): DFQATT, SNEGSKA (reference sequence). CDR3 sequence (DNA): TGCAGTGCTAGACAAGGTCTGAGAGTTGAAGCTTTCTTT. It codes for CSARQGLRVEAFF.